This entry concerns a single TCR beta chain. These data come from a study of blood T cells in healthy people across ages. Germline-derived CDR1 and CDR2 are DFQATT and SNEGSKA (reference sequence). There are 15 residues in the CDR3. Healthy individuals of Caucasian origin from Russia, aged 6 to 90, served as donors. Isolating PBMCs gave at least 6 million of these cells per sample. Together with a sample-barcoded 5' primer, a J-beta primer mix was included in a second PCR lasting roughly 6 to 12 cycles. MiXCR, applied by TCRdb to the 5' RACE reads, yields one record per CDR3 protein. The table has about 400,000 distinct CDR3 sequences, 45% to 60% seen once.

This chain uses TRBV20-1 with TRBJ2-7, with D unresolved. This receptor was obtained from a man between 60 and 75 years old in good health. Sequencing was performed on blood. CDR3 sequence (DNA): TGCCAATTCCCGTACGTGTACGAGCAAAAAATTGAGCAGTACTTC. It codes for CQFPYVYEQKIEQYF.